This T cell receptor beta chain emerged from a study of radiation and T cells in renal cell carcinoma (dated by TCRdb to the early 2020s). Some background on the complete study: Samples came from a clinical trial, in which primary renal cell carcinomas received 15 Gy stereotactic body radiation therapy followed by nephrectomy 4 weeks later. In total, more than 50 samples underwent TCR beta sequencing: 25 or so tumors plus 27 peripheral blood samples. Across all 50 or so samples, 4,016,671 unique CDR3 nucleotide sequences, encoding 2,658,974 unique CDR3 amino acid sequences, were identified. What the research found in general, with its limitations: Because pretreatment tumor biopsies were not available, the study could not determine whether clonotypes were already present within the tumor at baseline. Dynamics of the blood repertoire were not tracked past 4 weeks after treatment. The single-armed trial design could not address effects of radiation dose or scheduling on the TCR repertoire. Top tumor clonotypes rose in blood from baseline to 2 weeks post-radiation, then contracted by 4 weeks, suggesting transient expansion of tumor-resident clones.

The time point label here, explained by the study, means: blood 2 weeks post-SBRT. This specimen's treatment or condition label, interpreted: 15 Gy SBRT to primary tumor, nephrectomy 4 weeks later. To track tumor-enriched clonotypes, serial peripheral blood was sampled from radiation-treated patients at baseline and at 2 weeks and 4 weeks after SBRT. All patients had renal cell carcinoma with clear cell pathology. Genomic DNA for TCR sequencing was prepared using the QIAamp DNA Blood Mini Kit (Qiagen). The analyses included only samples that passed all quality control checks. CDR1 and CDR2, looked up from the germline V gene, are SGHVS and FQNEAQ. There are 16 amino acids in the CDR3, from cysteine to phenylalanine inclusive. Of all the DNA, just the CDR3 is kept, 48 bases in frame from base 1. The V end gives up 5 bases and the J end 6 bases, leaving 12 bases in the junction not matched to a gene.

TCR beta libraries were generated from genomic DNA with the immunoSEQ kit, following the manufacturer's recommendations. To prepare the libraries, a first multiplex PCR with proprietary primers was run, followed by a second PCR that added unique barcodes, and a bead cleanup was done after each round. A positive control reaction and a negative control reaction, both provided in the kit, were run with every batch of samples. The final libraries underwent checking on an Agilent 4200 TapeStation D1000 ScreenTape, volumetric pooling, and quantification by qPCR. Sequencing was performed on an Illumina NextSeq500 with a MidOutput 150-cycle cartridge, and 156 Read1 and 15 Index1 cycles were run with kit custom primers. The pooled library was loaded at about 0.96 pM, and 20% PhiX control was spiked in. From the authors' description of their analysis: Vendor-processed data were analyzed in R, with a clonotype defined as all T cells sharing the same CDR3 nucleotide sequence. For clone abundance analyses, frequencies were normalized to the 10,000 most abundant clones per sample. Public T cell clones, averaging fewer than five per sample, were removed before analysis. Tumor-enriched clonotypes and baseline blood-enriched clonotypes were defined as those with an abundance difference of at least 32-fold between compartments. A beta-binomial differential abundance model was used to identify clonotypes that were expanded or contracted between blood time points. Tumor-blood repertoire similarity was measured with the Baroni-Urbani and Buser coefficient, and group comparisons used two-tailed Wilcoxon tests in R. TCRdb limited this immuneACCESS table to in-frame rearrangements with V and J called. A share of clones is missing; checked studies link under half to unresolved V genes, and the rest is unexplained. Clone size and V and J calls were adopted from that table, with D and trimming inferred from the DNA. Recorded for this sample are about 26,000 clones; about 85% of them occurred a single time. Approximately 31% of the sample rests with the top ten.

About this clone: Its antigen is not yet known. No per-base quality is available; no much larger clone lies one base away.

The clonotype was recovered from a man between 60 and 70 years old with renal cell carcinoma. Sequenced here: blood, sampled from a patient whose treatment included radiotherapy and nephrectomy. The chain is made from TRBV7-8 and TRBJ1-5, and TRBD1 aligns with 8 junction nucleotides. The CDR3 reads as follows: CASSVQGQGAGQPQHF. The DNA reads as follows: TGTGCCAGCAGCGTACAGGGGCAGGGGGCCGGTCAGCCCCAGCATTTT.